This T cell receptor beta chain was identified during a study of T cell changes during pregnancy in multiple sclerosis. CDR1 and CDR2 (germline): MRHNA, SNTAGT. Losses at the gene ends were 4 bases for V and 15 bases for J; bases not matched to a gene: 8. CDR3 length: 13 residues. This table comes from immunoSEQ multiplex PCR, and its TCRdb copy is limited to in-frame clones, with some not included. The data show roughly 29,000 clones, just over 90% seen once. The sample here was CD4+ T cells from peripheral blood mononuclear cells, taken after pregnancy. This TCR was recovered from a female donor with multiple sclerosis, enrolled in a pregnancy study. V and J are TRBV6-4 and TRBJ1-4, with 10 nucleotides matching TRBD1. The CDR3 is CASSASGTGVVFF. The CDR3 DNA reads as TGTGCCAGCAGTGCCTCCGGGACAGGGGTAGTGTTTTTT.